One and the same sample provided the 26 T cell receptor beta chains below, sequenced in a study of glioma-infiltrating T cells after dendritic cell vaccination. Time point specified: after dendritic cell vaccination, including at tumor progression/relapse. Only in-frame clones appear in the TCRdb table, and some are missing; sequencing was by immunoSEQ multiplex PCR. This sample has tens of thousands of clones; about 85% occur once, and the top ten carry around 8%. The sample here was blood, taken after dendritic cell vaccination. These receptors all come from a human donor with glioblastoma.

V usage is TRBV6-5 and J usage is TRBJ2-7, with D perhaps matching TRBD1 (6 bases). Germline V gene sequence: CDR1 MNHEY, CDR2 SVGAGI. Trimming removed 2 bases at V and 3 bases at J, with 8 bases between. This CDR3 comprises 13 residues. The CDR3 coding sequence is TGTGCCAGCAGTTACAGACAGGACTACGAGCAGTACTTC. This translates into CASSYRQDYEQYF.

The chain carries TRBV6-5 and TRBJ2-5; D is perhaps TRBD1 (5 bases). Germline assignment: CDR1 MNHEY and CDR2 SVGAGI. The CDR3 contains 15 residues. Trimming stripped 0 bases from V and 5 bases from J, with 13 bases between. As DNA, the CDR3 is TGTGCCAGCAGTTACTCGATAGGCAGGGTTGAGACCCAGTACTTC. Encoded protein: CASSYSIGRVETQYF.

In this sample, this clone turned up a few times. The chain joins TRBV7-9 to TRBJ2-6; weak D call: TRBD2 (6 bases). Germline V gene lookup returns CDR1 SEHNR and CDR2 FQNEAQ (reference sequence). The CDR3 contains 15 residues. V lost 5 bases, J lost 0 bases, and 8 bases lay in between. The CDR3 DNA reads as TGTGCCAGCAGCGCGGGACGCTCTGGGGCCAACGTCCTGACTTTC. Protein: CASSAGRSGANVLTF.

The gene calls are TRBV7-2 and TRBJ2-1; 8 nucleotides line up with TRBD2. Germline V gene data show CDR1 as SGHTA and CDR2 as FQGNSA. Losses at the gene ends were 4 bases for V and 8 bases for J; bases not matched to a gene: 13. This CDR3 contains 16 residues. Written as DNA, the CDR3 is TGTGCCAGCAGCTCCCCATTTCTGCGGGGGGAATATGAGCAGTTCTTC. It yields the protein CASSSPFLRGEYEQFF.

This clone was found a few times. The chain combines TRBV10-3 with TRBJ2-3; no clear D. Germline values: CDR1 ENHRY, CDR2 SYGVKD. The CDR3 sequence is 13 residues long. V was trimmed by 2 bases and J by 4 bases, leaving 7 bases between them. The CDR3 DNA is TGTGCCATCAGTGAGGTAGATGCAGATACGCAGTATTTT. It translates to CAISEVDADTQYF.

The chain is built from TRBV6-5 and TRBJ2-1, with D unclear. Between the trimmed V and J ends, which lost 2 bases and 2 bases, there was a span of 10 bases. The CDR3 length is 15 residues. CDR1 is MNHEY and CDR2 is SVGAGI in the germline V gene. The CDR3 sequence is CASSYRLETYNEQFF. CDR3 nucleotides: TGTGCCAGCAGTTACAGACTGGAGACCTACAATGAGCAGTTCTTC.

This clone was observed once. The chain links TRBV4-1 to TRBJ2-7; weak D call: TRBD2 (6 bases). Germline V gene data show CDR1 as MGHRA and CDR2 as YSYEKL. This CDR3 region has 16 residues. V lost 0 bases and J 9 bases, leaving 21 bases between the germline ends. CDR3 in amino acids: CASSQDAGRSDTGQYF. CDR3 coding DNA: TGCGCCAGCAGCCAAGACGCGGGACGGTCCGACACGGGGCAGTACTTC.

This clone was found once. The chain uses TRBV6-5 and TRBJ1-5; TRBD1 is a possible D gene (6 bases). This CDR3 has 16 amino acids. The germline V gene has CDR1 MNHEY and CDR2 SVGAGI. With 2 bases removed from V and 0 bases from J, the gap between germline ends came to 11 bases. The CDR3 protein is CASSYGAGDSNQPQHF. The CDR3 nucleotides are TGTGCCAGCAGTTACGGGGCAGGGGATAGCAATCAGCCCCAGCATTTT.

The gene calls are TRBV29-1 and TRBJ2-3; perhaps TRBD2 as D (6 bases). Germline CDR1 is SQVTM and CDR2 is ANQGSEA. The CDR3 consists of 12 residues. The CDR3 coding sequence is TGCACCGCCTCGGGAGTCACAGATACGCAGTATTTT. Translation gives CTASGVTDTQYF.

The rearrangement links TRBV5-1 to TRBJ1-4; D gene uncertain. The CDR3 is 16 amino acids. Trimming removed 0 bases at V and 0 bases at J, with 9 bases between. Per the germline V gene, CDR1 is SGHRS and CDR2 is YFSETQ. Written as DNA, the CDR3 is TGCGCCAGCAGCTTGGTTGGCGGTTCAACTAATGAAAAACTGTTTTTT. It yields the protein CASSLVGGSTNEKLFF. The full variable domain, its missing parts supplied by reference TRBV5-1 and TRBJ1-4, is KAGVTQTPRYLIKTRGQQVTLSCSPISGHRSVSWYQQTPGQGLQFLFEYFSETQRNKGNFPGRFSGRQFSNSRSEMNVSTLELGDSALYLCASSLVGGSTNEKLFFGSGTQLSVL.

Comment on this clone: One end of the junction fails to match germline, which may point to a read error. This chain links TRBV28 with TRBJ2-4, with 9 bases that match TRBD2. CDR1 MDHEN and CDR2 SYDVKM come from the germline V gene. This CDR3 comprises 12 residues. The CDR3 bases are TGTGCCAGCAGTCCGCCCCGGACTAGCGCGGACTTC. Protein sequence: CASSPPRTSADF.

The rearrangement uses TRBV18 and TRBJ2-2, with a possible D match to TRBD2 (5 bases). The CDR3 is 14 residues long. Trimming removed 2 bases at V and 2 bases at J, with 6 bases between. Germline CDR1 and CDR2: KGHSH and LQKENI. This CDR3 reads CASSPRTNTGELFF. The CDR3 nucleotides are TGTGCCAGCTCACCAAGGACTAACACCGGGGAGCTGTTTTTT. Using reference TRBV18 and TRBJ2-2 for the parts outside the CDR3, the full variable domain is NAGVMQNPRHLVRRRGQEARLRCSPMKGHSHVYWYRQLPEEGLKFMVYLQKENIIDESGMPKERFSAEFPKEGPSILRIQQVVRGDSAAYFCASSPRTNTGELFFGEGSRLTVL.

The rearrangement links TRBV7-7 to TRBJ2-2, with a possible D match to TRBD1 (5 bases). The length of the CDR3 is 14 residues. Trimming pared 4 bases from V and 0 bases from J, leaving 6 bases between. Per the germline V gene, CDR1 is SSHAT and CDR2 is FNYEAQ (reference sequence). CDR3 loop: CASSSTANTGELFF. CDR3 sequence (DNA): TGTGCCAGCAGCTCGACAGCGAACACCGGGGAGCTGTTTTTT.

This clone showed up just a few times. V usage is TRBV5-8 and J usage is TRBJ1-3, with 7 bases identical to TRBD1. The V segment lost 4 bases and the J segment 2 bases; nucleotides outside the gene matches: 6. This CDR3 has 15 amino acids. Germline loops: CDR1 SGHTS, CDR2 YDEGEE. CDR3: CASSPQTGPGNTIYF. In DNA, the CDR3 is TGTGCCAGCAGCCCGCAGACAGGGCCTGGAAACACCATATATTTT.

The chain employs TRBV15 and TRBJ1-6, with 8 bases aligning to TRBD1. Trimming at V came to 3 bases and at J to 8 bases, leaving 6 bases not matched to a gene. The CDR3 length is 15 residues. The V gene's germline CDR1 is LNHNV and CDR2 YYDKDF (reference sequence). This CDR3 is CATSRPGQGYSPLHF. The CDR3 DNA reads TGTGCCACCAGCAGGCCCGGACAGGGTTATTCACCCCTCCACTTT.

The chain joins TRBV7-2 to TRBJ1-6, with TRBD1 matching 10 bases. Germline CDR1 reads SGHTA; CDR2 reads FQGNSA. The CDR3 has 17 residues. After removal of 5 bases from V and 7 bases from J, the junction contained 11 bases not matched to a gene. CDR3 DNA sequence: TGTGCCAGCAGCCATGACAGGGGGCGAGGGACAAATTCACCCCTCCACTTT. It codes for CASSHDRGRGTNSPLHF.

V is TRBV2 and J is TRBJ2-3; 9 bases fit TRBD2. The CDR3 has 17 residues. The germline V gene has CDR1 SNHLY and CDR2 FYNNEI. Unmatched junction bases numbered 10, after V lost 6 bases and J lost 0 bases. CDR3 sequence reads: CASSATRLAGSTDTQYF. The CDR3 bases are TGTGCCAGCAGCGCCACCCGGCTAGCGGGGAGCACAGATACGCAGTATTTT.

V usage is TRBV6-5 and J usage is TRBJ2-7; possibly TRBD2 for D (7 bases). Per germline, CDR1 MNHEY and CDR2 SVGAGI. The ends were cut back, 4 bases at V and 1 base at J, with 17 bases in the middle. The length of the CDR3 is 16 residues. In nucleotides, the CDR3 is TGTGCCAGCAGTTCCCCGGGGGGCGGGAGATCCTACGAGCAGTACTTC. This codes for CASSSPGGGRSYEQYF.

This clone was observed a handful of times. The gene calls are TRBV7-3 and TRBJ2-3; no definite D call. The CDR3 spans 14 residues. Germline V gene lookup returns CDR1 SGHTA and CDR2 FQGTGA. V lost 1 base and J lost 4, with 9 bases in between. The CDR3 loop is CASSLRSSPDTQYF. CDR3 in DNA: TGTGCCAGCAGCTTAAGGTCTAGTCCAGATACGCAGTATTTT.

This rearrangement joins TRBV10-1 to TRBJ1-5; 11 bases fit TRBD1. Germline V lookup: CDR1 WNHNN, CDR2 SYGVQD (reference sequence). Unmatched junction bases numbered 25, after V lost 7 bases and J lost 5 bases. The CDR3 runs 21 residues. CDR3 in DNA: TGCGCCAGCACCAAATCCTTCTGGTCCCGGGACAGGGGGAGGAAGGATCAGCCCCAGCATTTT. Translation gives CASTKSFWSRDRGRKDQPQHF.

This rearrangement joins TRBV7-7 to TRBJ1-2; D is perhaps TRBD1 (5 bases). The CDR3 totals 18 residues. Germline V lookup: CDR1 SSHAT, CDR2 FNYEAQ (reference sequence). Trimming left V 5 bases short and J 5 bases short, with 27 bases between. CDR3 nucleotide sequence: TGTGCCAGCAGCCCGCCGTATGGACTAAGGGGCATTCCGTATGGCTACACCTTC. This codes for CASSPPYGLRGIPYGYTF.

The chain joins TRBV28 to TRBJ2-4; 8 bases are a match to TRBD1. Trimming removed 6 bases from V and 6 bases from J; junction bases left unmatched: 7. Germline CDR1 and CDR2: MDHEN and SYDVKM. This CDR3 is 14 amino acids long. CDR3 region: CASRIDRGGNIQYF. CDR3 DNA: TGTGCCAGCAGAATCGACAGGGGTGGAAACATTCAGTACTTC. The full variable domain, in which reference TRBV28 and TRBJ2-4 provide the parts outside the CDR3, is DVKVTQSSRYLVKRTGEKVFLECVQDMDHENMFWYRQDPGLGLRLIYFSYDVKMKEKGDIPEGYSVSREKKERFSLILESASTNQTSMYLCASRIDRGGNIQYFGAGTRLSVL.

The CDR3 reads CSVQKSIQGAYTEAFF. CDR3 nucleotides: TGCAGCGTTCAAAAATCGATACAGGGGGCATACACTGAAGCTTTCTTT. This chain links TRBV29-1 with TRBJ1-1; 9 bases line up with TRBD1. The CDR3 totals 16 residues. V lost 5 bases, J lost 3 bases, and 13 bases stayed unmatched. CDR1 and CDR2 from the germline V gene are SQVTM and ANQGSEA.

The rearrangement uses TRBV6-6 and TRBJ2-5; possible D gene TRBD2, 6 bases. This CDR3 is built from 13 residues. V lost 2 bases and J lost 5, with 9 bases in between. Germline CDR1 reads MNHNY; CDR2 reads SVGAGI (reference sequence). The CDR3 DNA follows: TGTGCCAGCAGTTACGGGACTGAGGAGACCCAGTACTTC. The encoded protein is CASSYGTEETQYF.

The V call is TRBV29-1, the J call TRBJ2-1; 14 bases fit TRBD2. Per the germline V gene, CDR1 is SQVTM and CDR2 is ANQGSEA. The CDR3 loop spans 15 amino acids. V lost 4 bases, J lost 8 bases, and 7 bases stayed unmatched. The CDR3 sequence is CSVARLAGGDDEQFF. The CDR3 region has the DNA TGCAGCGTTGCCAGACTAGCGGGAGGGGACGATGAGCAGTTCTTC.

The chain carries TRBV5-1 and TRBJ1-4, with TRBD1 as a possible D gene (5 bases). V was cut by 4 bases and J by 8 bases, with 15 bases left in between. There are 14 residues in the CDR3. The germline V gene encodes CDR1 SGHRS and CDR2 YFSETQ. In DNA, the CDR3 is TGCGCCAGCAGCAGGACTCGGGGGGGGGAAAAACTGTTTTTT. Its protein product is CASSRTRGGEKLFF.